Included here is one T cell receptor beta chain sequence, with context. It has no known antigen specificity. Per-nucleotide qualities are absent, and no much larger clonotype sits a single base away. TCR beta CDR3 regions were sequenced from DNA using the immunoSEQ Assay. For the original study's pipeline: To compute T cell density, TCR beta template counts were normalized to usable DNA, which was estimated by amplifying housekeeping genes. Richness was estimated using the preseqR package, with extrapolation to 400,000 templates for PBMC samples and to 120,000 templates for tissue samples. Clonality was defined by subtracting Pielou's evenness from one. Tissue-enriched TCRs were identified through differential abundance testing performed on productive amino-acid clonotypes, with a minimum total count of 5 and an alpha of 0.1. Repertoire overlap between compartments was quantified with the Jaccard Index and Morisita Overlap Index. GLIPH clustered TCR beta CDR3s with public tetramer-defined viral CDR3s; viral motifs required at least three viral sequences plus V-gene enrichment. Not all clones reach the TCRdb copy of this immuneACCESS table, which keeps in-frame sequences only. Checked studies attribute under half of the gap to unresolved V genes and leave the rest unexplained. D and trimming come from the DNA, and the V and J calls and clone size come from that table. This sample has 15,000 to 25,000 clones in its table, and about 93% of those were observed once. The biggest ten clones account for about 4% of the sample.

These data originate in a study of T cells in localized non-small cell lung cancer (dated by TCRdb to 2018 to 2020). Regarding the study in general: Comparing tumors with uninvolved tumor-adjacent lungs, the study looked at the T cell repertoires of fewer than 250 patients with early-stage NSCLC. The cohort was made up of around 250 treatment-naive NSCLC patients whose localized lung tumors had been resected. NSCLC patients had a mean age of approximately 70 years, and around 130 were male and 107 female. General study outcomes and caveats: Because of the exploratory design, TCR variables were selected using unadjusted p-values without false-discovery rate correction. Uninvolved tumor-adjacent lung showed the highest T cell clonality, higher than tumor, which suggests more focused antigenic responses in the uninvolved tumor-adjacent lung. Multi-region tumor sequencing was not performed, so intratumor heterogeneity could not be excluded. A median of approximately 53 of the top 100 tumor clones turned up in the paired uninvolved adjacent lung, and around 27 of those clones also ranked among the top 100 of that same adjacent lung. Higher blood T cell density associated with longer overall survival, while higher adjacent-lung clonality associated with shorter survival.

CDR1 MDHEN and CDR2 SYDVKM are derived from the germline V gene. Here V drops 4 bases and J drops 3 bases, and the junction holds 6 bases not matched to any gene. The CDR3 covers 15 residues, taking in both the cysteine and the phenylalanine. Just the 45-base CDR3 DNA is kept, in frame starting at base 1. At diagnosis, peripheral blood, uninvolved tumor-adjacent lung and tumor were collected and stored as a combination of fresh-frozen and FFPE material. For TCR repertoire profiling, blood samples were analyzed in the form of peripheral blood mononuclear cells. The sequence was collected from a male donor at least 60 years old with stage I squamous cell lung carcinoma. The sample in question was peripheral blood, obtained before any cancer treatment. Here the chain combines TRBV28 and TRBJ1-3; 7 central nucleotides agree with TRBD1. The nucleotide sequence is TGTGCCAGCAGTTCGCAGGGGGAAAGTGGAAACACCATATATTTT. Its protein reads: CASSSQGESGNTIYF.